Listed here are 15 T cell receptor beta chains from one sample, sequenced in a study of T cell responses to AZD1222 COVID-19 vaccine. TCRdb's copy holds only in-frame clones and misses some; the assay was immunoSEQ multiplex PCR. The data contain under 200,000 clones, 88% of them seen just once; the ten biggest clones take up roughly 27%. Sequencing used peripheral blood, obtained 28 days after the second AZD1222 dose. These TCRs come from an adult who received the AZD1222 COVID-19 vaccine.

The chain carries TRBV5-4 and TRBJ2-3, with TRBD2 identical over 7 bases. Germline lookup yields CDR1 SGHNT and CDR2 YYREEE (reference sequence). The CDR3 sequence is 16 residues long. The V segment lost 4 bases and the J segment 4 bases; nucleotides outside the gene matches: 12. CDR3 protein: CASSPNLAVFADTQYF. CDR3 in DNA: TGTGCCAGCAGCCCTAATCTAGCGGTGTTCGCAGATACGCAGTATTTT.

The chain has TRBV2 and TRBJ2-1; 8 nucleotides match TRBD2. CDR1 and CDR2 from the germline V gene are SNHLY and FYNNEI. V trimming: 7 bases; J trimming: 8 bases; junction bases outside the gene matches: 4. This CDR3 has 12 amino acids. CDR3 sequence: CASTGTRYEQFF. The CDR3 bases are TGTGCCAGCACAGGGACTAGGTATGAGCAGTTCTTC.

The J gene is TRBJ1-1, the V gene TRBV7-3; no clear D gene. The germline gives CDR1 SGHTA, CDR2 FQGTGA. Trimming pared 5 bases from V and 1 base from J, leaving 8 bases between. CDR3 length equals 13 residues. The CDR3 DNA reads as TGTGCCAGCAGCCTGACACCGAACACTGAAGCTTTCTTT. This sequence encodes CASSLTPNTEAFF.

This sequence joins TRBV9 and TRBJ2-3, with unresolved D. The CDR3 is 14 residues long. The germline V gene has CDR1 SGDLS and CDR2 YYNGEE. V was cut by 4 bases and J by 0 bases, with 9 bases left in between. CDR3 DNA sequence: TGTGCCAGCAGCTCACGCGGCAGCACAGATACGCAGTATTTT. It codes for CASSSRGSTDTQYF.

This clone occurred a few times. The V gene is TRBV11-3, the J gene TRBJ2-1; tentative D call: TRBD2 (5 bases). V was cut by 1 base and J by 10 bases, with 8 bases left in between. Looked up from germline, CDR1 is SGHNT and CDR2 is YENEEA. The CDR3 loop spans 12 amino acids. The CDR3 reads CASSLGGPEQFF. The CDR3 DNA follows: TGTGCCAGCAGCTTAGGAGGGCCGGAGCAGTTCTTC.

This clone was picked up a small number of times. V and J are TRBV19 and TRBJ2-7; tentatively, D is TRBD1 (5 bases). Deletions cut 6 bases from V and 0 bases from J, with 15 bases between. Germline V gene sequence: CDR1 LNHDA, CDR2 SQIVND (reference sequence). The CDR3 is 15 amino acids. This CDR3 reads CASRKNQDSSYEQYF. CDR3 coding DNA: TGTGCCAGTAGGAAGAATCAAGACAGCTCCTACGAGCAGTACTTC.

The rearrangement joins TRBV2 to TRBJ1-1; a weak D match, TRBD1 (6 bases). Germline V gene data show CDR1 as SNHLY and CDR2 as FYNNEI. V lost 6 bases and J 8 bases, leaving 13 bases between the germline ends. The CDR3 is made up of 12 amino acids. The CDR3 DNA reads as TGTGCCAGCAGGTATTACAGGGAAGAAGCTTTCTTT. Encoded protein: CASRYYREEAFF.

Concerning this clone: The same CDR3 can be traced to other DNA sequences in this sample. The V gene is TRBV5-6, the J gene TRBJ2-7; no clear D gene. The CDR3 consists of 15 residues. CDR1 and CDR2 from the germline V gene are SGHDT and YYEEEE. Between the trimmed V and J ends, which lost 1 base and 0 bases, there was a span of 11 bases. CDR3 sequence: CASSLPGRSSYEQYF. The CDR3 DNA is TGTGCCAGCAGCTTGCCCGGCAGGAGCTCCTACGAGCAGTACTTC. The whole variable domain, remainder taken from reference TRBV5-6 and TRBJ2-7, is DAGVTQSPTHLIKTRGQQVTLRCSPKSGHDTVSWYQQALGQGPQFIFQYYEEEERQRGNFPDRFSGHQFPNYSSELNVNALLLGDSALYLCASSLPGRSSYEQYFGPGTRLTVT.

This sequence joins TRBV19 and TRBJ1-1, with 8 bases that match TRBD1. The CDR3 extends over 13 amino acids. V was pared by 7 bases and J by 4 bases, with 5 bases of the junction left unmatched. From germline, CDR1 is LNHDA and CDR2 SQIVND (reference sequence). The CDR3 bases are TGTGCCAGTACCATGGACAGGGCCACTGAAGCTTTCTTT. Translation: CASTMDRATEAFF. The full variable domain, completed using reference TRBV19 and TRBJ1-1, is DGGITQSPKYLFRKEGQNVTLSCEQNLNHDAMYWYRQDPGQGLRLIYYSQIVNDFQKGDIAEGYSVSREKKESFPLTVTSAQKNPTAFYLCASTMDRATEAFFGQGTRLTVV.

V gene TRBV7-2 combines with J gene TRBJ2-1; TRBD2 matches at 13 bases. This CDR3 region has 17 residues. V shed 1 base, J shed 9 bases, and the junction held 9 bases outside the gene matches. Germline V gene lookup returns CDR1 SGHTA and CDR2 FQGNSA. As DNA, the CDR3 is TGTGCCAGCAGCTTAGAAACTAGCGGGAGGGCCGTTGGTGAGCAGTTCTTC. Translating gives CASSLETSGRAVGEQFF.

This chain links TRBV2 with TRBJ2-7; the match to TRBD1 covers 8 bases. The CDR3 has 15 amino acids. The junction had 5 bases not matched to a gene; V was cut back by 1 base and J by 3 bases. Germline CDR1 is SNHLY and CDR2 is FYNNEI. DNA of the CDR3: TGTGCCAGCAGTGAAGGACAGGGGTCGATCTACGAGCAGTACTTC. Its protein product is CASSEGQGSIYEQYF.

The chain carries TRBV7-2 and TRBJ2-1; possibly TRBD2 for D (5 bases). CDR1 is SGHTA and CDR2 is FQGNSA in the germline V gene. V gave up 5 bases and J gave up 4 bases, with 15 bases separating them. The CDR3 is 15 residues long. CDR3 region: CASSPGPGIYNEQFF. CDR3 DNA sequence: TGTGCCAGCAGCCCCGGCCCGGGGATATACAATGAGCAGTTCTTC.

The rearrangement joins TRBV6-2 or TRBV6-3 to TRBJ1-5, with D unclear. Germline loops: CDR1 MNHEY, CDR2 SVGEGT. Trimming pared 6 bases from V and 10 bases from J, leaving 16 bases between. The CDR3 covers 13 residues. This CDR3 reads CASSSDTLTPQHF. In DNA form, the CDR3 reads TGTGCCAGCAGCTCCGACACTCTCACCCCCCAGCATTTT.

V and J are TRBV24-1 and TRBJ2-1; 8 bases match TRBD1. J lost 9 bases, V lost 2 bases, and 8 bases had no gene match. Germline CDR1 reads KGHDR; CDR2 reads SFDVKD. The CDR3 extends over 15 amino acids. CDR3 coding DNA: TGTGCCACCAGTGATTCCGACAGGGGTTTGGGTGAGCAGTTCTTC. As protein: CATSDSDRGLGEQFF.

The CDR3 nucleotides read TGTGCCAGCAGTGAGGACAGACATAGCAATCAGCCCCAGCATTTT. Translating gives CASSEDRHSNQPQHF. The gene calls are TRBV2 and TRBJ1-5, with D possibly being TRBD1 (6 bases). There are 15 residues in the CDR3. V lost 3 bases and J lost 0, with 9 bases in between. Germline V gene lookup returns CDR1 SNHLY and CDR2 FYNNEI.